This TCR beta chain comes out of a study of blood T cell repertoires in COVID-19. The wider study: Acute-phase and convalescent COVID-19 samples originated in the United States, Italy and Spain. PBMCs, B-cell-depleted T cells, or T cells were the source of the cDNA or gDNA that made up the material.

Under the authors' procedure: Nucleated cell counts were estimated from reference gene primer amplification. Libraries were prepared by immunoSEQ multiplex PCR; TCRdb keeps only in-frame clonotypes and omits some of them. The DNA was the basis for D and trimming; V, J and clone size are from that table. The sample lists roughly 190,000 clones; approximately 80% were seen once. The length of the CDR3 is 14 residues. After removal of 5 bases from V and 2 bases from J, the junction contained 3 bases not matched to a gene. Per germline, CDR1 SNHLY and CDR2 FYNNEI. Only a few counts were recorded for this clone.

The clonotype was recovered from a human donor in a cohort sampled during active COVID-19. The chain links TRBV2 to TRBJ1-3, with 7 bases identical to TRBD1. Material: peripheral blood. CDR3 region: CASSSTGAGNTIYF. The CDR3, as DNA: TGTGCCAGCAGTTCTACAGGGGCTGGAAACACCATATATTTT.